These T cell receptor beta chains were read from a single sample in a study of OX40 agonist ivuxolimab in advanced cancers. Sequencing used immunoSEQ multiplex PCR; TCRdb keeps in-frame clones, though not all of them. The sample lists about 80,000 clones, approximately 85% seen once, with roughly 2.2% in the top ten. The source was CD4+ or CD8+ T cells sorted from blood, collected in a trial of the OX40 agonist ivuxolimab. Receptor source: an adult with an advanced solid tumor such as melanoma, head and neck, liver or kidney cancer. Each CDR3 is given with its conserved first and last residue. D genes are given only for firm matches. Only some rows state a clone size, as once, few, many or a class for expanded clones.

d_call clone_size j_call v_call cdr3_length cdr3_nt cdr3_aa
. . TRBJ1-2 TRBV5-1 15 TGCGCCAGCAGCCTTAACTCAGGGAAGGACTATGGCTACACCTTC CASSLNSGKDYGYTF
. once TRBJ1-6 TRBV25-1 13 TGTGCCAGCAGGGGGGTTGGAAGTTCACCCCTCCACTTT CASRGVGSSPLHF
. . TRBJ1-1 TRBV7-3 14 TGTGCCAGCAGCTTACTCTCCTGGGGGACTGAAGCTTTCTTT CASSLLSWGTEAFF
. . TRBJ2-7 TRBV7-2 13 TGTGCCAGCAGTTACCCAAGCTCCTACGAGCAGTACTTC CASSYPSSYEQYF
. . TRBJ2-7 TRBV28 11 TGTGCCAGCAGTCCCCGGCTTGCCCAGTACTTC CASSPRLAQYF
. . TRBJ1-5 TRBV2 15 TGTGCCAGCAGTGAATTTGACATTAGCAATCAGCCCCAGCATTTT CASSEFDISNQPQHF
. . TRBJ2-7 TRBV28 14 TGTGCCAGCAGTCCCTTCCCGACAGACTACGAGCAGTACTTC CASSPFPTDYEQYF
. . TRBJ1-1 TRBV28 18 TGTGCCAGCAGTTTATGGAACGGGGGGAAGATTATGAACACTGAAGCTTTCTTT CASSLWNGGKIMNTEAFF
. . TRBJ2-1 TRBV27 17 TGTGCCAGCAGTTTATACCCGACGGCGGCAGGGGGAGGTGAGCAGTTCTTC CASSLYPTAAGGGEQFF
TRBD2 . TRBJ2-5 TRBV11-2 15 TGTGCCAGCAGCTTAGTCCGCGGGGGCCAAGAGACCCAGTACTTC CASSLVRGGQETQYF
. . TRBJ1-1 TRBV18 17 TGTGCCAGCTCGCAGACCACTAGGACAGAACGGAACACTGAAGCTTTCTTT CASSQTTRTERNTEAFF
. . TRBJ1-3 TRBV5-4 17 TGTGCCAGCAGCCTTGGGGCCCCGTCTGTGACTGGAAACACCATATATTTT CASSLGAPSVTGNTIYF
. . TRBJ2-2 TRBV9 12 TGTGCCAGCAGCGTATACACCGGGGAGCTGTTTTTT CASSVYTGELFF
TRBD1 . TRBJ1-3 TRBV5-8 15 TGTGCCAGCAGCTCGGACAGGGTGCCTGGAAACACCATATATTTT CASSSDRVPGNTIYF
. . TRBJ1-3 TRBV14 14 TGTGCCAGCAGCCAATCTCACCCTGGAAACACCATATATTTT CASSQSHPGNTIYF
. . TRBJ2-7 TRBV7-2 13 TGTGCCAGCAGCCCTGGACAAAACTACGAGCAGTACTTC CASSPGQNYEQYF
. . TRBJ2-7 TRBV28 11 TGTGCCATCCAAAAAGGGGTGACGCAGTACTTC CAIQKGVTQYF
. . TRBJ2-1 TRBV11-2 12 TGTGCCAGCAGCCAAGATAGGAATGAGCAGTTCTTC CASSQDRNEQFF
. . TRBJ2-5 TRBV13 13 TGTGCCAGCAGCTCCCGACTTGGGGAGACCCAGTACTTC CASSSRLGETQYF
. . TRBJ1-5 TRBV19 14 TGTGCCAGTAGTATAGAACGGACTAATCAGCCCCAGCATTTT CASSIERTNQPQHF
TRBD1 . TRBJ1-1 TRBV6-5 15 TGTGCCAGCAGTTACAGGGGGCTAATGAACACTGAAGCTTTCTTT CASSYRGLMNTEAFF
. . TRBJ1-2 TRBV9 16 TGTGCCAGCAGCGTCGAGACCGCGTGGGGATTCTATGGCTACACCTTC CASSVETAWGFYGYTF
. . TRBJ2-7 TRBV6-5 13 TGTGCCAGCAGACTACCTGGGGCTGCCGAGCAGTACTTC CASRLPGAAEQYF
TRBD1 . TRBJ2-2 TRBV6-5 16 TGTGCCAGCAGTTACATCGTACAGGGGGCTGGCGGGGAGCTGTTTTTT CASSYIVQGAGGELFF
. . TRBJ2-3 TRBV11-2 13 TGTGCCAGCAGCTTAGTTTTCCGGCGGACGCAGTATTTT CASSLVFRRTQYF
. . TRBJ1-5 TRBV7-8 14 TGTGCCAGCAGCTTAGGACAGATCAATCAGCCCCAGCATTTT CASSLGQINQPQHF
. once TRBJ1-5 TRBV5-8 14 TGTGCCAGCAGCTTGGGTAACGGGAATCAGCCCCAGCATTTT CASSLGNGNQPQHF
TRBD2 . TRBJ2-2 TRBV5-3 18 TGTGCCAGAAGCCCGAGCTGTCTAGCGGGGGGGCCGGACGGGGAGCTGTTTTTT CARSPSCLAGGPDGELFF
. . TRBJ2-7 TRBV7-6 18 TGTGCCAGCAGCCTATCGGACAGGACGTCGGCGGGAACGTACGAGCAGTACTTC CASSLSDRTSAGTYEQYF
TRBD1 . TRBJ1-1 TRBV18 19 TGTGCCAGCTCACCAGTCCCGATGATGGACAGGGGATTAAACACTGAAGCTTTCTTT CASSPVPMMDRGLNTEAFF
TRBD2 few TRBJ2-2 TRBV5-1 15 TGCGCCAGCAGCTTGGGCGGGGGTCCCACCGGGGAGCTGTTTTTT CASSLGGGPTGELFF
TRBD1 . TRBJ2-3 TRBV6-5 16 TGTGCCAGCAGTTACTTGTCCGGGACAGGGAAAGATACGCAGTATTTT CASSYLSGTGKDTQYF
. . TRBJ2-2 TRBV4-1 18 TGCGCCAGCAGCCTAAAGGGGGAAAACGACGGGAGCACCGGGGAGCTGTTTTTT CASSLKGENDGSTGELFF
TRBD1 . TRBJ2-7 TRBV6-5 14 TGTGCCAGAAAGGACAGGATGCGATCCTACGAGCAGTACTTC CARKDRMRSYEQYF
TRBD2 . TRBJ2-7 TRBV7-9 15 TGTGCCAGCAGCTTCCCGGGACTAGCGGATTACGAGCAGTACTTC CASSFPGLADYEQYF
. . TRBJ2-3 TRBV5-1 17 TGCGCCAGCAGCCTCGGACAACTAGGAATTGGCACAGATACGCAGTATTTT CASSLGQLGIGTDTQYF
. . TRBJ2-3 TRBV19 13 TGTGCCAGTAGTATACAGGGAACAGATACGCAGTATTTT CASSIQGTDTQYF
. . TRBJ1-6 TRBV9 16 TGTGCCAGCAGCGGAGGACCAACAGGGATCAATTCACCCCTCCACTTT CASSGGPTGINSPLHF
. . TRBJ2-1 TRBV7-9 14 TGTGCCAGCAGCATACAGGCGGATTACAATGAGCAGTTCTTC CASSIQADYNEQFF
. . TRBJ1-1 TRBV14 15 TGTGCCAGCAGCTCGGGGCGAGGGATGTTCACTGAAGCTTTCTTT CASSSGRGMFTEAFF
TRBD2 . TRBJ2-7 TRBV9 14 TGTGCCAGCAGCGTTACTAGCGGGGTTTACGAGCAGTACTTC CASSVTSGVYEQYF
. . TRBJ2-5 TRBV5-6 16 TGTGCCAGCAGCTTCTTCCGGCCGGCCGTCCAAGAGACCCAGTACTTC CASSFFRPAVQETQYF
TRBD2 . TRBJ2-4 TRBV4-1 19 TGCGCCAGCAGCCAGGGGACTAGCGGGAGGTGGCGAGCCAAAAACATTCAGTACTTC CASSQGTSGRWRAKNIQYF
. . TRBJ1-5 TRBV15 14 TGTGCCACCGCAGGGGATTATAGCAATCAGCCCCGGCATTTT CATAGDYSNQPRHF
. once TRBJ2-5 TRBV4-1 16 TGCGCCAGCAGCCAAGACGGCGCTAGTTCCTTAGAGACCCAGTACTTC CASSQDGASSLETQYF
. . TRBJ1-3 TRBV7-9 17 TGTGCCAGCAGCTTATTAATTTTCCGGGACCGAAGAAACACCATATATTTT CASSLLIFRDRRNTIYF
. once TRBJ1-1 TRBV5-1 13 TGCGCCAGCAGCTTGGAAGGAGTGGGGATAGCTTTCTTT CASSLEGVGIAFF
TRBD2 . TRBJ2-1 TRBV5-1 14 TGCGCCAGCAGCTTGGGACTAGCAATCAATGAGCAGTTCTTC CASSLGLAINEQFF
. . TRBJ1-1 TRBV6-1 13 TGTGCCAGCAGTGAGCTAGGGAACACTGAAGCTTTCTTT CASSELGNTEAFF
TRBD2 . TRBJ2-5 TRBV19 15 TGTGCCAGTAGTATAGACCCGACTAGCCTGGGGACCCAGTACTTC CASSIDPTSLGTQYF
. . TRBJ1-1 TRBV12-5 15 TGTGCTAGTGGAATAAGCGGAGGCAGCCGCCTAACCGCTTTCTTT CASGISGGSRLTAFF